These 10 T cell receptor beta chains were sequenced from one sample in a study of blood T cell repertoires in COVID-19. Assay: immunoSEQ multiplex PCR; the TCRdb copy retains only in-frame clones and omits some. The sample has roughly 220,000 clones, about 88% seen once; the top ten hold 2.9%. What was sequenced was peripheral blood. The receptor set was obtained from a man in his forties or fifties who had recovered from COVID-19.

This clone was counted once. This sequence joins TRBV12-3 or TRBV12-4 and TRBJ2-5, with a weak D call TRBD1 (5 bases). The CDR3 spans 12 residues. Trimming cost V 3 bases and J 5 bases, with 7 bases left between them. The CDR3 loop is CASSFYRETQYF. CDR3 DNA sequence: TGTGCCAGCAGTTTCTACAGGGAGACCCAGTACTTC.

The chain is built from TRBV24-1 and TRBJ2-2, with 8 bases lining up with TRBD1. The CDR3 length is 16 residues. V lost 4 bases and J lost 5; bases outside the gene matches: 8. The germline V gene encodes CDR1 KGHDR and CDR2 SFDVKD. The CDR3 nucleotides read TGTGCCACCAGTGACCGGGGACAGGAAAGAACCGGGGAGCTGTTTTTT. Translation: CATSDRGQERTGELFF.

The chain links TRBV7-6 to TRBJ2-6, with 8 bases lining up with TRBD1. The CDR3 is made up of 18 amino acids. The germline CDR1 and CDR2 sequences are SGHVS and FNYEAQ. Trimming cost V 1 base and J 2 bases; bases outside gene matches: 7. The CDR3: CASSLGQGPPPGANVLTF. The CDR3 bases are TGTGCCAGCAGCTTAGGACAGGGGCCCCCCCCTGGGGCCAACGTCCTGACTTTC.

This clone has a handful of counts. The chain joins TRBV5-6 to TRBJ2-7; the match to TRBD2 covers 11 bases. Germline loops: CDR1 SGHDT, CDR2 YYEEEE. The CDR3 contains 15 residues. J gave up 3 bases and V 4 bases, and 6 bases lay outside the gene matches. The CDR3 sequence is CASSTRTSGHYEQYF. The CDR3 nucleotides read TGTGCCAGCAGCACGCGGACTAGCGGGCACTACGAGCAGTACTTC.

This chain joins TRBV28 and TRBJ2-1, with D tentatively TRBD2 (6 bases). Trimming took 4 bases from V and 6 from J, leaving 13 bases between them. CDR1 is MDHEN and CDR2 is SYDVKM in the germline V gene. The CDR3 is 14 residues long. In DNA form, the CDR3 reads TGTGCCAGCAGTTCCGCGTCGACTAGCAATGAGCAGTTCTTC. It specifies CASSSASTSNEQFF. The full variable domain, with the rest looked up from reference TRBV28 and TRBJ2-1, is DVKVTQSSRYLVKRTGEKVFLECVQDMDHENMFWYRQDPGLGLRLIYFSYDVKMKEKGDIPEGYSVSREKKERFSLILESASTNQTSMYLCASSSASTSNEQFFGPGTRLTVL.

The V and J genes are TRBV29-1 and TRBJ1-6; D gene unclear. V was cut by 4 bases and J by 12 bases, with 10 bases left in between. CDR1 SQVTM and CDR2 ANQGSEA come from the germline V gene. This CDR3 contains 11 residues. The CDR3 nucleotides are TGCAGCGTTGTAACAGCGGGACCCCTCCACTTT. This codes for CSVVTAGPLHF. The full variable domain, rest sourced from reference TRBV29-1 and TRBJ1-6, is SAVISQKPSRDICQRGTSLTIQCQVDSQVTMMFWYRQQPGQSLTLIATANQGSEATYESGFVIDKFPISRPNLTFSTLTVSNMSPEDSSIYLCSVVTAGPLHFGNGTRLTVT.

V usage is TRBV9 and J usage is TRBJ2-1; the D gene is possibly TRBD1 (6 bases). Germline loops: CDR1 SGDLS, CDR2 YYNGEE. V shed 3 bases and J shed 6 bases, with 10 bases lying between them. The CDR3 extends over 13 amino acids. The CDR3 DNA reads as TGTGCCAGCAGCGCTAGAGGGGGCAATGAGCAGTTCTTC. Residues: CASSARGGNEQFF.

V usage is TRBV29-1 and J usage is TRBJ2-7, with TRBD1 matching 8 bases. Per the germline V gene, CDR1 is SQVTM and CDR2 is ANQGSEA. J gave up 0 bases and V 7 bases, and 8 bases lay outside the gene matches. The CDR3 runs to 14 residues. Here the CDR3 DNA reads TGCAGCGCTCGGACAGGGCTTAACTCCTACGAGCAGTACTTC. It translates to CSARTGLNSYEQYF.

The chain carries TRBV7-9 and TRBJ2-1; a weak D match, TRBD2 (5 bases). Trimming left V 5 bases short and J 5 bases short, with 13 bases between. Per the germline V gene, CDR1 is SEHNR and CDR2 is FQNEAQ (reference sequence). The CDR3 loop spans 14 amino acids. CDR3 region: CASSLRVGDNEQFF. The CDR3 DNA is TGTGCCAGCAGCCTAAGGGTCGGGGACAATGAGCAGTTCTTC.

This rearrangement joins TRBV30 to TRBJ1-1; the D gene is possibly TRBD1 (6 bases). The CDR3 sequence is 13 residues long. Trimming pared 3 bases from V and 5 bases from J, leaving 13 bases between. CDR1 and CDR2 from the germline V gene are GTSNPN and SVGIG (reference sequence). This CDR3 reads CAWRLTGATEAFF. The CDR3 DNA reads TGTGCCTGGAGATTGACAGGAGCGACTGAAGCTTTCTTT. Full variable domain (remainder filled in from reference TRBV30 and TRBJ1-1): SQTIHQWPATLVQPVGSPLSLECTVEGTSNPNLYWYRQAAGRGLQLLFYSVGIGQISSEVPQNLSASRPQDRQFILSSKKLLLSDSGFYLCAWRLTGATEAFFGQGTRLTVV.